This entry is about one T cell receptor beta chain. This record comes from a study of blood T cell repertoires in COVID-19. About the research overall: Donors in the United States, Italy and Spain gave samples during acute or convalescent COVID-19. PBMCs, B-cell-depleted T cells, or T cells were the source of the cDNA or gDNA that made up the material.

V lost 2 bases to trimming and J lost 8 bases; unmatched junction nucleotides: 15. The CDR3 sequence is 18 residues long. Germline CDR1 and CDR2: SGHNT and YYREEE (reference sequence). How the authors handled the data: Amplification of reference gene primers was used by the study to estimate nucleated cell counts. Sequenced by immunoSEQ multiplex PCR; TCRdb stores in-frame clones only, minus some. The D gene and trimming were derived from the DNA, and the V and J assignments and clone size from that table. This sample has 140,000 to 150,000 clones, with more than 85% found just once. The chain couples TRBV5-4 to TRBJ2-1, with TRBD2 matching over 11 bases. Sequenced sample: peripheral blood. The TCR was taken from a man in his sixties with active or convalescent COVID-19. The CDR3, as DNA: TGTGCCAGCAGCTTAGGGACCCAGAGACTAGCGGGATATGATGAGCAGTTCTTC. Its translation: CASSLGTQRLAGYDEQFF.